This T cell receptor beta chain was found in a study of T cells in Graves' hyperthyroidism and ophthalmopathy (dated by TCRdb to about 2019). Describing the broader study: Peripheral blood was collected at initial diagnosis, before any treatment. After sampling, hyperthyroidism patients received methimazole starting at 30 mg daily, and ophthalmopathy patients received high-dose intravenous methylprednisolone. For training and testing, the 100 or so patients in the discovery cohort were randomly divided in a 7:3 ratio. The study also compared thyroid tissue and blood T-cell repertoires from five or six Graves' hyperthyroidism patients. According to the paper, TCR Vbeta CDR3 sequencing was carried out on more than 120 peripheral blood samples, which came from 40 to 45 ophthalmopathy, roughly 75 hyperthyroidism and some 17 progressor patients. A discovery cohort of approximately 100 patients, roughly 45 with Graves' ophthalmopathy and over 55 with stable Graves' hyperthyroidism, was used to find distinguishing TCR V-J signatures. Prospective prediction of ophthalmopathy was tested in an independent validation cohort of 18 to 20 hyperthyroidism patients and 17 patients who later progressed to ophthalmopathy.

This clonotype was observed many times. Its antigen has not been determined. No much larger clonotype is one base removed from it; base qualities were not supplied. A patient counted as having stable Graves' hyperthyroidism if no progression to ophthalmopathy occurred over 18 months of follow-up. Hyperthyroidism patients were newly diagnosed, had a disease duration of under 2 months, and were aged 18 to 65 years. Exclusion was applied to patients with uncontrolled infections, other autoimmune diseases, pregnancy or lactation. Diagnoses were based on clinical symptoms, serum thyroxine and TRAb, thyroid ultrasound and orbital computed tomography. Ficoll-Paque density gradient centrifugation was used to isolate PBMCs from about 10 ml of fresh peripheral blood. Total RNA was extracted using Trizol reagent, and RNA quality was assessed on an Agilent 2100 Bioanalyzer. TCR beta CDR3 regions were amplified from RNA transcripts. A first-round RT-PCR of the TCR CDR3 used the HTBI primer set with the Qiagen OneStep RT-PCR kit. Libraries were constructed in a second round of multiplex PCR, after which size selection and purification were performed. Paired-end sequencing of the libraries was performed with 100 bp reads on an Illumina HiSeq2000. Per the authors' processing: SOAPnuke was used to process the raw data, throwing out any read that contained adapters or uncalled bases, had a mean Phred below 15, or lacked an exact constant-primer or identifier match. COPE v1.2.5 was used to merge the high-quality paired reads, and each unique nucleotide sequence was defined as a clonotype. MiTCR v1.1 was used to align clonotypes to the IMGT TRBV, TRBD and TRBJ reference segments. Only V-J combinations with frequency above 0.0001, covering approximately 99% of repertoires, were analysed. A TCS score was defined as the ratio of F50 (clonal expansion) to E x V (chaos), with BLOSUM62-based TCRdist applied between CDR3 peptides within each V-J. Welch's t-statistics and random forest reduced approximately 520 V-J features to 13, which were used in a naive Bayes classifier (R e1071). TCRdb passed the public sequencing reads through fastp at Q25 and MiXCR, retaining productive beta sequences. Here each entry gathers all rows of one CDR3 protein and keeps the most common genes and DNA. None of the V and J calls come from the authors' own analysis; TCRdb made them. The sample includes hundreds of thousands of distinct CDR3 sequences, with about a sixth observed a single time. The ten largest clones take up 18% of the sample.

The paper as a whole reports these results and caveats: In validation, the model predicted progression to ophthalmopathy a median of about 5.9 months before onset, with approximately 71% sensitivity and about 75% specificity. Ophthalmopathy was separated from stable hyperthyroidism by a 13 V-J signature model, with 85% to 90% sensitivity and about 81% specificity obtained in cross-validation and 80%/75% obtained in testing. Most expanded thyroid clonotypes (frequency above 0.001) were also detected in blood, suggesting blood repertoires may reflect thyroid immune responses. Sample size was not statistically predetermined, and investigators were not blinded to group allocation.

The TCR sequence derives from a woman aged 18-30 years with Graves' hyperthyroidism. The sequenced sample was blood.

The DNA reads TGTGCCAGCAGTATGACAGGGGTTTTAGGGCCCCAGCATTTT. The translation is CASSMTGVLGPQHF. The rearrangement combines TRBV28 with TRBJ1-5, and TRBD1 matches 8 of the central bases. The CDR3 has 14 amino acids, counting the end cysteine and phenylalanine. The entry retains the CDR3 DNA only, 42 bases that are in frame from base 1. The germline V gene provides CDR1 MDHEN and CDR2 SYDVKM. The junction shows trimming of 5 bases on V and 9 bases on J, and the gene matches do not reach 9 bases of it.